Listed below are T cell receptor beta chains from one sample, sequenced in a study of blood T cell repertoires in COVID-19. Sequencing used immunoSEQ multiplex PCR; TCRdb keeps in-frame clones, though not all of them. The sample lists some 250,000 clones, roughly 88% occurring once. Sequenced input: PBMCs or T cells enriched from blood (not recorded which). These receptors were collected from a woman aged 45-65 years who had recovered from COVID-19. CDR3s include the opening cysteine and the closing phenylalanine or tryptophan. The D gene is left open where the match is weak. A row's size may be missing; if present it is once, few, many or a size class.

v_gene	j_gene	abundance	d_gene	CDR3nt	CDR3aa
TRBV11-1	TRBJ2-6	NA	NA	TGTGCCAGCAGCCCACAGAGCTCTGGGGCCAACGTCCTGACTTTC	CASSPQSSGANVLTF
TRBV7-9	TRBJ2-7	NA	NA	TGTGCCAGCAGCTCCCTGGGGAGCTCCTACGAGCAGTACTTC	CASSSLGSSYEQYF
TRBV29-1	TRBJ2-7	NA	TRBD1	TGCAGCGTTGACCTAACCTGGACAGGGGGCGAGCAGTACTTC	CSVDLTWTGGEQYF
TRBV28	TRBJ1-1	NA	NA	TGTGCCAGCAGTCCGACGGGAAGGGACACTGAAGCTTTCTTT	CASSPTGRDTEAFF
TRBV10-3	TRBJ1-4	NA	TRBD1	TGTGCCATCAGTGAACCGGGACAGGGGGATGAAAAACTGTTTTTT	CAISEPGQGDEKLFF
TRBV19	TRBJ1-1	NA	NA	TGTGCCAGTATACGGGGCGGGGCGCGGGTGAACACTGAAGCTTTCTTT	CASIRGGARVNTEAFF
TRBV24-1	TRBJ2-7	NA	TRBD2	TGTGCCACCAGTCCCAGCGGGAGCTCCTACGAGCAGTACTTC	CATSPSGSSYEQYF
TRBV11-1	TRBJ1-6	NA	NA	TGTGCCAGCAGCTTGAGTCGGGGGGCGTATAATTCACCCCTCCACTTT	CASSLSRGAYNSPLHF
TRBV9	TRBJ2-1	NA	NA	TGTGCCAGCAGCGTACAGGGGAATTACAATGAGCAGTTCTTC	CASSVQGNYNEQFF
TRBV7-3	TRBJ2-2	NA	TRBD2	TGTGCCAGCAGCCCGGGACTAGCGGGAACCGGGGAGCTGTTTTTT	CASSPGLAGTGELFF
TRBV5-6	TRBJ2-7	once	NA	TGTGCCAGCAGCTTGGAGCGCGTCTCTGAGCAGTACTTC	CASSLERVSEQYF